The present T cell receptor beta chain was sequenced within a study of T-cell reconstitution after alpha-beta-depleted transplantation in children. Unique molecular identifiers were incorporated into the prepared TCRbeta library. Each CDR3 protein gets one entry after TCRdb re-called the PCR reads with MiXCR. The sample yields 300,000 to 400,000 distinct CDR3 sequences, 15% to 20% seen once. The V gene's germline CDR1 is WSHSY and CDR2 SAAADI. The ends were cut back, 7 bases at V and 0 bases at J, with 13 bases in the middle. CDR3 length: 15 residues. V usage is TRBV10-2 and J usage is TRBJ2-4; TRBD1 is a possible D gene (6 bases). The TCR sequence derives from a male patient aged 2-15 years who had a stem cell transplant for acute lymphoblastic leukemia, so the T cells may come from the graft donor. The source was PBMCs, mostly from graft donor cells, collected 360 days after TCRalphabeta/CD19-depleted stem cell transplant. CDR3 sequence: CASTRQVTAKNIQYF. The CDR3 nucleotides read TGCGCCAGCACCCGACAGGTTACAGCCAAAAACATTCAGTACTTC.